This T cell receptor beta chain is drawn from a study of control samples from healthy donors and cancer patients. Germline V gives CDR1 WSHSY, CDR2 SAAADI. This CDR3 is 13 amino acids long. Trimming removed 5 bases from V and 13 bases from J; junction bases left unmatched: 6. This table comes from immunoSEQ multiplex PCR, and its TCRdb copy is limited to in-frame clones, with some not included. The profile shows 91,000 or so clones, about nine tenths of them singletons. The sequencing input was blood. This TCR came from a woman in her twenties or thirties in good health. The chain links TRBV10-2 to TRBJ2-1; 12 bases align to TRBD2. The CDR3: CASSLTSGSLQFF. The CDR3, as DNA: TGCGCCAGCAGTTTGACTAGCGGGAGTCTACAGTTCTTC.